One and the same sample provided the 15 T cell receptor beta chains below, sequenced in a study of shared clonotypes between healthy human individuals. Repertoires were generated with immunoSEQ multiplex PCR, while TCRdb's copy carries only in-frame clones and drops some. This sample yields approximately 480,000 clones, of which nearly 80% are seen a single time; around 13% belongs to the top ten. What was sequenced was PBMCs. These receptors originate from a woman aged 40 to 50 in good health. Some clones in this sample may be carry-over from other donors' samples.

This clone was detected only a few times. CDR3 sequence: CASSLGDSSYGYTF. In DNA form, the CDR3 reads TGTGCCAGCAGCTTAGGGGACAGCTCCTATGGCTACACCTTC. This rearrangement joins TRBV7-2 to TRBJ1-2; TRBD1 aligns across 7 bases. This CDR3 spans 14 amino acids. Per germline, CDR1 SGHTA and CDR2 FQGNSA. V lost 1 base, J lost 4 bases, and 3 bases stayed unmatched.

The V gene is TRBV28, the J gene TRBJ2-1; the D gene could be TRBD1 or TRBD2 (5 bases each). The CDR3 consists of 15 residues. V was shortened by 3 bases and J by 0 bases, with 9 bases between the two germline ends. Germline V CDR1 and CDR2: MDHEN, SYDVKM. In DNA form, the CDR3 reads TGTGCCAGCAGTTTCTGGGGGAGCTCCTACAATGAGCAGTTCTTC. Its protein product is CASSFWGSSYNEQFF.

This chain connects TRBV2 to TRBJ2-4, with D perhaps TRBD1 (5 bases). Trimming pared 0 bases from V and 9 bases from J, leaving 12 bases between. In germline, CDR1 is SNHLY, CDR2 FYNNEI. This CDR3 spans 14 amino acids. The CDR3 DNA reads as TGTGCCAGCAGTGAAGCGCAACTGCAGGGCATTCAGTACTTC. Protein product: CASSEAQLQGIQYF.

The J gene is TRBJ1-3, the V gene TRBV2, with 9 positions matching TRBD1. V lost 6 bases to trimming and J lost 3 bases; unmatched junction nucleotides: 6. This CDR3 spans 15 amino acids. Germline loops: CDR1 SNHLY, CDR2 FYNNEI. The CDR3 sequence: CASREQGANGNTIYF. The CDR3 DNA reads TGTGCCAGCAGGGAACAGGGGGCTAATGGAAACACCATATATTTT.

The CDR3: CASSMDGGNYNEQFF. Here the CDR3 DNA reads TGTGCCAGTAGTATGGATGGGGGGAACTACAATGAGCAGTTCTTC. The chain carries TRBV19 and TRBJ2-1, with a tentative D call TRBD2 (6 bases). The length of the CDR3 is 15 residues. Trimming pared 3 bases from V and 3 bases from J, leaving 12 bases between. Germline CDR1 and CDR2: LNHDA and SQIVND (reference sequence).

The chain carries TRBV5-4 and TRBJ1-1, with 7 positions matching TRBD1. The CDR3 consists of 15 residues. CDR1 SGHNT and CDR2 YYREEE come from the germline V gene (reference sequence). Trimming at V came to 4 bases and at J to 4 bases, leaving 10 bases not matched to a gene. CDR3 protein: CASSQRQGRGTEAFF. In DNA, the CDR3 is TGTGCCAGCAGCCAAAGACAGGGACGCGGCACTGAAGCTTTCTTT.

The chain carries TRBV7-9 and TRBJ2-4; D possibly corresponds to TRBD2 (5 bases). V lost 1 base to trimming and J lost 1 base, with 14 bases between them. Germline CDR1 is SEHNR and CDR2 is FQNEAQ (reference sequence). CDR3 length: 17 amino acids. The CDR3 coding sequence is TGTGCCAGCAGCTTAGGTCGGGTAGCGCCGGCCAAAAACATTCAGTACTTC. Its protein is CASSLGRVAPAKNIQYF.

The chain couples TRBV28 to TRBJ1-2; D unresolved. V gave up 1 base and J gave up 3 bases, with 12 bases separating them. The CDR3 contains 15 residues. The V gene's germline CDR1 is MDHEN and CDR2 SYDVKM. The CDR3 DNA sequence: TGTGCCAGCAGTTTATCCCCGCAGGCGGACTATGGCTACACCTTC. This sequence encodes CASSLSPQADYGYTF.

The chain recombines TRBV19 with TRBJ1-1; TRBD1 matches at 8 bases. The CDR3 has 17 residues. Germline V lookup: CDR1 LNHDA, CDR2 SQIVND (reference sequence). Trimming removed 7 bases from V and 1 base from J; junction bases left unmatched: 14. CDR3 sequence reads: CASTNPRVDRANTEAFF. CDR3 DNA: TGTGCCAGTACCAATCCCCGCGTGGACAGGGCGAACACTGAAGCTTTCTTT.

This sequence joins TRBV11-2 and TRBJ1-2; TRBD1 is a possible D gene (6 bases). Germline-derived CDR1 and CDR2 are SGHAT and FQNNGV. CDR3 length: 15 amino acids. Trimming removed 6 bases at V and 4 bases at J, with 18 bases between. CDR3 DNA: TGTGCCAGCAGGACGTGGGGGGCGCGTCCCTATGGCTACACCTTC. Encoded protein: CASRTWGARPYGYTF.

This clone was observed a handful of times. Within the sample, other DNA sequences also encode this same CDR3. This rearrangement joins TRBV28 to TRBJ1-4; 7 bases are shared with TRBD1. Germline values: CDR1 MDHEN, CDR2 SYDVKM. With 3 bases clipped from V and 5 bases from J, the junction kept 3 bases outside the gene matches. The CDR3 is made up of 14 amino acids. CDR3 residues: CASSLQGGNEKLFF. As DNA, the CDR3 is TGTGCCAGCAGTTTGCAGGGGGGGAATGAAAAACTGTTTTTT.

This clone showed up just once. CDR3 sequence reads: CASSLSGTGSYGYTF. CDR3 DNA: TGCGCCAGCAGCTTGTCCGGGACAGGGTCCTATGGCTACACCTTC. V usage is TRBV5-1 and J usage is TRBJ1-2, with 9 positions matching TRBD1. Germline CDR1 SGHRS, CDR2 YFSETQ. V shed 1 base and J 4 bases; nucleotides not matched to a gene: 5. The CDR3 consists of 15 residues.

Comment on this clone: Only one base separates this from a far larger clonotype, so it likely reflects a read error. The chain joins TRBV29-1 to TRBJ2-7; 7 bases align to TRBD1. The CDR3 length is 14 residues. Germline CDR1 SQVTM, CDR2 ANQGSEA. The CDR3 DNA is TGCAGCGCCCTGAGGGGGACAGCCTTGGACGAGCAGTGCTTC. Translation: CSALRGTALDEQCF.

The CDR3 DNA reads as TGCGCCAGCAGCACGGGTACGGGATTGATATTCAGGGGCACAGATACGCAGTATTTT. Translated, it gives CASSTGTGLIFRGTDTQYF. V is TRBV4-1 and J is TRBJ2-3; possibly TRBD1 or TRBD2 for D (5 bases each). This CDR3 is built from 19 residues. V gave up 5 bases and J gave up 1 base, with 25 bases separating them. The germline V gene encodes CDR1 MGHRA and CDR2 YSYEKL.

The rearrangement links TRBV5-1 to TRBJ2-7; no definite D call. Per the germline V gene, CDR1 is SGHRS and CDR2 is YFSETQ. Trimming cost V 0 bases and J 5 bases, with 9 bases left between them. The CDR3 runs 13 residues. CDR3 bases: TGCGCCAGCAGCTTGGTAGGGTACGACGAGCAGTACTTC. Encoded protein: CASSLVGYDEQYF.